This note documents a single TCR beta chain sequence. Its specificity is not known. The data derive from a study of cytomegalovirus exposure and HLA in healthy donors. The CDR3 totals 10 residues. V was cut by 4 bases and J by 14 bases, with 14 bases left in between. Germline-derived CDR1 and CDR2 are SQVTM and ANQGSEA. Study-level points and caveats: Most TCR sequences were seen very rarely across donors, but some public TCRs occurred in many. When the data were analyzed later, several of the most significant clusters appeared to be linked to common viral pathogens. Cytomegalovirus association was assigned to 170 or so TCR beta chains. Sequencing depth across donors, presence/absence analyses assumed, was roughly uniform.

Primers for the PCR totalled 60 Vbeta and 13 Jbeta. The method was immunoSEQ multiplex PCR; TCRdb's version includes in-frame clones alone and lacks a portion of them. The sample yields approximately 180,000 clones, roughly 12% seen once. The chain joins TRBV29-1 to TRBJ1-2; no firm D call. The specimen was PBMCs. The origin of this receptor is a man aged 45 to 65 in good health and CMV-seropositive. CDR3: CSVGSPPETF. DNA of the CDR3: TGCAGCGTTGGTTCACCGCCGGAGACCTTC.